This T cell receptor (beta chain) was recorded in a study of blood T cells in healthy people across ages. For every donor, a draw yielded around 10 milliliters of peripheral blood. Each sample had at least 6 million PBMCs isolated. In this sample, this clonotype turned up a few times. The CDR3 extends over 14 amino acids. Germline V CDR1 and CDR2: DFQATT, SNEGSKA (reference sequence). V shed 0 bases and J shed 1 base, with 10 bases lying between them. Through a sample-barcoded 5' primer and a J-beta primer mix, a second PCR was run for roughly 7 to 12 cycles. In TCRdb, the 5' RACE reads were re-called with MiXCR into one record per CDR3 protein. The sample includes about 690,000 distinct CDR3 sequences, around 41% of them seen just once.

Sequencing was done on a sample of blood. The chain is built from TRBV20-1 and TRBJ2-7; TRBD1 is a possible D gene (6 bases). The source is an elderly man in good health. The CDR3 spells CSARDLGTSYEQYF. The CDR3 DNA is TGCAGTGCTAGAGATCTCGGGACATCCTACGAGCAGTACTTC.